This record covers a single T cell receptor beta chain. As yet, its antigen is unknown. These data originate in a study of CD8 T cells in ankylosing spondylitis. Findings of the study overall: Ankylosing spondylitis blood appeared to be characterized by a TCR beta motif of several highly homologous variants. Some motif variants had been reported before (in reactive arthritis synovial fluid and blood). The study looked at matched synovial fluid samples from ankylosing spondylitis patients. Disease-linked clones were reported to be significantly enriched there. CD8+ by phenotype, disease-linked clones were relatively rare in peripheral blood.

The TCR beta libraries were generated through quantitative 5'-RACE incorporating molecular barcodes. TCRdb processed the 5' RACE reads anew with MiXCR; each CDR3 protein has one entry. The sample contains a few hundred thousand distinct CDR3 sequences, roughly 13% of which appear only once. The V gene lost 4 bases and the J gene lost 6 bases, with 20 bases spanning the gap. CDR3 length: 16 residues. CDR1 is SGDLS, CDR2 YYNGEE, per germline. This chain links TRBV9 with TRBJ2-1; D not certain. This receptor was taken from a male donor with ankylosing spondylitis. The sequenced sample consisted of blood, either unsorted or a sorted T cell fraction (not recorded which). This chain's CDR3 is CASSTPSQPFSNEQFF. CDR3 nucleotide sequence: TGTGCCAGCAGCACCCCCAGCCAGCCCTTTAGCAATGAGCAGTTCTTC.